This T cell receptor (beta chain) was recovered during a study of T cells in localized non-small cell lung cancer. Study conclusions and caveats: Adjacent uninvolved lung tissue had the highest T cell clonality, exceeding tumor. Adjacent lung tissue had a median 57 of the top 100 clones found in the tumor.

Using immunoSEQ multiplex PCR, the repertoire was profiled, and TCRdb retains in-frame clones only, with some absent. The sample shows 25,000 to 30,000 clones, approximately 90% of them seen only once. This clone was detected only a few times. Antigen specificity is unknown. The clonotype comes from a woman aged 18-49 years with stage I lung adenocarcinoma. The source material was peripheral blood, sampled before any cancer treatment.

CDR3 sequence reads: CASTIPGFNSYEQYF. The CDR3 DNA is TGTGCCAGCACCATTCCAGGGTTCAACTCCTACGAGCAGTACTTC. V and J are TRBV28 and TRBJ2-7; possibly TRBD1 for D (5 bases). V was shortened by 7 bases and J by 0 bases, with 16 bases between the two germline ends. CDR3 length: 15 residues. The germline V gene encodes CDR1 MDHEN and CDR2 SYDVKM.